This TCR beta chain was retrieved from a study of cytomegalovirus exposure and HLA in healthy donors. Study at large: Of the donors genotyped, a few hundred in all, 75% to 85% fell in the Caucasian-associated ancestry cluster. Study results and caveats: Later on, a genetic analysis was performed. It linked a missense variant in DCLRE1C with V- and J-gene trimming of TCR beta. While the bulk of TCR sequences proved rare, some public TCRs turned up in many donors. An ancestry cluster, one associated with Asian ancestry, reportedly showed fewer N-insertions than the roughly 670-donor mean in a later analysis.

PCR amplification relied on 60 Vbeta primers (plus 13 Jbeta primers). The repertoire was sequenced with immunoSEQ multiplex PCR; TCRdb's copy has only in-frame clones and lacks some. The table lists tens of thousands of clones, with 5.3% in the top ten. Trimming removed 4 bases from V and 5 bases from J, with 11 bases in between. The CDR3 has 14 amino acids. CDR1 and CDR2 from the germline V gene are SNHLY and FYNNEI. Points on this clone: Its antigen is unidentified.

The receptor was derived from a man younger than 45 in good health and CMV-seropositive. Specimen: PBMCs. The chain combines TRBV2 with TRBJ2-2, with D perhaps matching TRBD1 (6 bases). The CDR3 sequence is CASSGTVRTGELFF. CDR3 bases: TGTGCCAGCAGTGGGACAGTGCGGACCGGGGAGCTGTTTTTT.